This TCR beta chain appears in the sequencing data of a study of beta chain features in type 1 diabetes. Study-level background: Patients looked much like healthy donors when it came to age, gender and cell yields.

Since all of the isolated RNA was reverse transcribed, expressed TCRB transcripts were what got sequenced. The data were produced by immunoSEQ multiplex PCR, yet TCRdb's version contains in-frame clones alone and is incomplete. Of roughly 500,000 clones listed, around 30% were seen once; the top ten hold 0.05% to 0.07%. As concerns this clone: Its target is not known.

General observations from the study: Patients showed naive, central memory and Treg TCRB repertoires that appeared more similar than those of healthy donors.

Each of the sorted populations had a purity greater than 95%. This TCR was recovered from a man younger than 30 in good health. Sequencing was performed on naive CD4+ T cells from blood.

In DNA form, the CDR3 reads TGTGCCAGCAGCCCAGGACAGGGAGGAAGGCCCGGGGAGCTGTTTTTT. Its translation: CASSPGQGGRPGELFF. The rearrangement links TRBV11-3 to TRBJ2-2, with 8 bases that match TRBD1. The CDR3 extends over 16 amino acids. The germline CDR1 and CDR2 sequences are SGHNT and YENEEA. Trimming took 5 bases from V and 6 from J; bases not matched to a gene: 11. The full variable domain, rest sourced from reference TRBV11-3 and TRBJ2-2, is EAGVVQSPRYKIIEKKQPVAFWCNPISGHNTLYWYLQNLGQGPELLIRYENEEAVDDSQLPKDRFSAERLKGVDSTLKIQPAELGDSAVYLCASSPGQGGRPGELFFGEGSRLTVL.